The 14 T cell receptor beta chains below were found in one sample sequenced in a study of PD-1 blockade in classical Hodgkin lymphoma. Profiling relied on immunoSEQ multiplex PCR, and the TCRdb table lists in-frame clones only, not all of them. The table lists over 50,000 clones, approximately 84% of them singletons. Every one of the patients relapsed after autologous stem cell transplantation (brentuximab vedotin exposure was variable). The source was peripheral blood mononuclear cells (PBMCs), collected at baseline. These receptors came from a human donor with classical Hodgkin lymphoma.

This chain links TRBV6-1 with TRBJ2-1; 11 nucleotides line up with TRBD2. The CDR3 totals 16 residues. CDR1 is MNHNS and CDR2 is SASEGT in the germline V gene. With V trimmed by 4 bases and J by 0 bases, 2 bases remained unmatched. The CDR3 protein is CASSGTSGSSYNEQFF. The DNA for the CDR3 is TGTGCCAGCAGTGGTACTAGCGGGAGCTCCTACAATGAGCAGTTCTTC.

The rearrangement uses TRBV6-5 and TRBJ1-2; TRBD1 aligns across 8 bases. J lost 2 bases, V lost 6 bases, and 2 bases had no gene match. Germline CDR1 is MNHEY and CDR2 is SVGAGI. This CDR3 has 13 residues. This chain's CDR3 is CASRWDRNYGYTF. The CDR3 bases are TGTGCCAGCAGATGGGACAGGAACTATGGCTACACCTTC.

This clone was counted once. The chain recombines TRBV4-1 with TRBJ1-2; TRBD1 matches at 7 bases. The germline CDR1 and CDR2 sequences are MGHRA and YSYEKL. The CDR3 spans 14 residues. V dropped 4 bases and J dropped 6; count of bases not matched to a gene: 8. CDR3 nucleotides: TGCGCCAGCAGCCTTTACGGGACAGAAGATGGCTACACCTTC. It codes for CASSLYGTEDGYTF.

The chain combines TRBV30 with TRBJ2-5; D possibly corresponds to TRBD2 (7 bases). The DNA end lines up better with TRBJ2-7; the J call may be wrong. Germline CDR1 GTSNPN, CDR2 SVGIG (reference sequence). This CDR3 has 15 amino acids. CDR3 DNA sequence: TGTGCCTGGAGCGCCCTGGGGGGGGCTCGTTTCGAGCAGTACTTC. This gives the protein CAWSALGGARFEQYF.

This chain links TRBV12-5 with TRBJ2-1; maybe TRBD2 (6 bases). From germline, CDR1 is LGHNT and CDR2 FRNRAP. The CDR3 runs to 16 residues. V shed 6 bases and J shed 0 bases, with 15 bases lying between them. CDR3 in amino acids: CASGPGGVTSYNEQFF. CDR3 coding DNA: TGTGCTAGTGGGCCCGGCGGGGTCACCTCCTACAATGAGCAGTTCTTC.

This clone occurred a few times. The CDR3 DNA reads TGTGCCAGCAGCCCGGGACTAGCGGGAGGAGGGGAGCAGTACTTC. The encoded protein is CASSPGLAGGGEQYF. The chain is built from TRBV9 and TRBJ2-7; 15 nucleotides align to TRBD2. CDR3 length equals 15 residues. From germline, CDR1 is SGDLS and CDR2 YYNGEE. The V gene end was trimmed by 4 bases and the J gene end by 7 bases; junction bases not matched to a gene: 6.

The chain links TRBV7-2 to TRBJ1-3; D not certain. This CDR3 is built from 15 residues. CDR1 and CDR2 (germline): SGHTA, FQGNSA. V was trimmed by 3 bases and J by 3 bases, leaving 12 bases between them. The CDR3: CASSFEMTLGNTIYF. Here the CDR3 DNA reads TGTGCCAGCAGCTTTGAAATGACTCTTGGAAACACCATATATTTT.

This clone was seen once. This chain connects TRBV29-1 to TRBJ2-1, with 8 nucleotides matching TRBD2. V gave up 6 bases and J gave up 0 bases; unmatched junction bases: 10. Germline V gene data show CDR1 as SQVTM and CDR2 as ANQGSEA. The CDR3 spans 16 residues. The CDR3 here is CSVRVGSGSSYNEQFF. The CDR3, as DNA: TGCAGCGTACGTGTAGGCAGCGGGAGCTCCTACAATGAGCAGTTCTTC.

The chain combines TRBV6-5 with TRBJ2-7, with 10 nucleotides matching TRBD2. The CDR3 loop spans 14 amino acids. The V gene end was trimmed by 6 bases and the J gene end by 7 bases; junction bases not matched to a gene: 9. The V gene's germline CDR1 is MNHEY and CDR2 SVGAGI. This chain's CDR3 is CASSTLGAGGEQYF. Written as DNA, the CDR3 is TGTGCCAGCAGCACTCTGGGAGCGGGAGGGGAGCAGTACTTC.

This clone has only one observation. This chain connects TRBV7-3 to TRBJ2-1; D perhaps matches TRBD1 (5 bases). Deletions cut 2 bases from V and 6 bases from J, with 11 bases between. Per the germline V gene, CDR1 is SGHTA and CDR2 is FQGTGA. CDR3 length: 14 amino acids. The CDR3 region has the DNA TGTGCCAGCAGCTTATGGCATGGGGCCAATGAGCAGTTCTTC. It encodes CASSLWHGANEQFF. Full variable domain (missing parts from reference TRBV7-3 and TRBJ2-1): GAGVSQTPSNKVTEKGKYVELRCDPISGHTALYWYRQSLGQGPEFLIYFQGTGAADDSGLPNDRFFAVRPEGSVSTLKIQRTERGDSAVYLCASSLWHGANEQFFGPGTRLTVL.

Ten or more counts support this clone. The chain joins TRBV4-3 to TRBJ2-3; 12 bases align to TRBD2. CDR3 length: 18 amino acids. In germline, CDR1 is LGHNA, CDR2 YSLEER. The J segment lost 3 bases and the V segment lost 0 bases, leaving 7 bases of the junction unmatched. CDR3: CASSQDEGLAGPTDTQYF. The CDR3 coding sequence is TGCGCCAGCAGCCAAGATGAGGGACTAGCGGGTCCGACAGATACGCAGTATTTT.

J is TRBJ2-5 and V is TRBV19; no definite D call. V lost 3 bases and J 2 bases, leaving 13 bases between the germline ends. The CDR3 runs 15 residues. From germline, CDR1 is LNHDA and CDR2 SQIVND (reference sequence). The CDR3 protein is CASSIVSLGQETQYF. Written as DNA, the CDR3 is TGTGCCAGTAGTATTGTTTCCCTGGGACAAGAGACCCAGTACTTC.

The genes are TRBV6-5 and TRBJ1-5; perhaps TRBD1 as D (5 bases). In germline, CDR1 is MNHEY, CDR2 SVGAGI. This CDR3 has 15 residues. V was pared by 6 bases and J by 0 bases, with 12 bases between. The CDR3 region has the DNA TGTGCCAGCAGACGGGGGACGGTTAGCAATCAGCCCCAGCATTTT. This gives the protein CASRRGTVSNQPQHF.

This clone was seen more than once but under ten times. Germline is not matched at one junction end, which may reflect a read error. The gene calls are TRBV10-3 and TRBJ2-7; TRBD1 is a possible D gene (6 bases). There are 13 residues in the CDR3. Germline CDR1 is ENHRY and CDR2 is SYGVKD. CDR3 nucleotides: TGTGCCATCAGTGAGGCAATGGACAGATACCTCCTTTTC. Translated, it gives CAISEAMDRYLLF.